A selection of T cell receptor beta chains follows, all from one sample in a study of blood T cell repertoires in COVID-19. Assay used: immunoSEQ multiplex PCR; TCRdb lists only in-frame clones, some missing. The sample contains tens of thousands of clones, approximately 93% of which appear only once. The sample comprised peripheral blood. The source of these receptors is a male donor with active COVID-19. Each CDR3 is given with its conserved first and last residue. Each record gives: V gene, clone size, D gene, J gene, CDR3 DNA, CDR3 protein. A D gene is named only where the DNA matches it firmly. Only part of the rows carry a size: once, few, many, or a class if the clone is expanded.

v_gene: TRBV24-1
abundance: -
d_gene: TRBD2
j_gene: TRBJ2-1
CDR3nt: TGTGCCACCAGTGATTTTGGGGCGGGGGGTTCTCTTGAGCAGTTCTTC
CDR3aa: CATSDFGAGGSLEQFF

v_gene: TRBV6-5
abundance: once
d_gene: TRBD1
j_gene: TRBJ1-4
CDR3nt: TGTGCCAGCAGACCCACAGGGGCAACTAATGAAAAACTGTTTTTT
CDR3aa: CASRPTGATNEKLFF

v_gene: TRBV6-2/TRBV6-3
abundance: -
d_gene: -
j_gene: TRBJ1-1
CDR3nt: TGTGCCAGCAGTTACGACAGGAGGAACACTGAAGCTTTCTTT
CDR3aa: CASSYDRRNTEAFF

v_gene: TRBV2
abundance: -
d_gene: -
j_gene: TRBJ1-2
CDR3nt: TGTGCCAGCACACGGGTGCATGGCTACACCTTC
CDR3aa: CASTRVHGYTF

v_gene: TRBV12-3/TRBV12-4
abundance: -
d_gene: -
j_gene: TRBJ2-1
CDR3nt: TGTGCCAGCAGTTTCATGGAGAATGAGCAGTTCTTC
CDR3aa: CASSFMENEQFF

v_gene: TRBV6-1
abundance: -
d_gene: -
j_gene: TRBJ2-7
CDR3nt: TGTGCCAGCAGTGAGCCAGGGAAATCCTACGAGCAGTACTTC
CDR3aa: CASSEPGKSYEQYF

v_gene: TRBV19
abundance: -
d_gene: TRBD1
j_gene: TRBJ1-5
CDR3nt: TGTGCCAGTACGCTTCGCGACAGGGTTGCCAATCAGCCCCAGCATTTT
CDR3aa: CASTLRDRVANQPQHF

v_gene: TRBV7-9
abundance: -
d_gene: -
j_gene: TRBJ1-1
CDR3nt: TGTGCCAGCAGTTATAGATGGAGCACTGAAGCTTTCTTT
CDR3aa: CASSYRWSTEAFF

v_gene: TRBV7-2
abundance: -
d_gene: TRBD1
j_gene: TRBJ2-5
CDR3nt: TGTGCCAGTGGGACAGGTGCGGGAAGGGAGACCCAGTACTTC
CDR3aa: CASGTGAGRETQYF

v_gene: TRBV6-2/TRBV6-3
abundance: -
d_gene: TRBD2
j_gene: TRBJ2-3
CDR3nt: TGTGCCAGCAGCCTACTAGCGGGGGTCCCTCGAGATACGCAGTATTTT
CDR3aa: CASSLLAGVPRDTQYF

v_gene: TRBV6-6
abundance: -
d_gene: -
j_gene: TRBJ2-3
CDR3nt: TGTGCCAGCGGCGGATCCACAGATACGCAGTATTTT
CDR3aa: CASGGSTDTQYF

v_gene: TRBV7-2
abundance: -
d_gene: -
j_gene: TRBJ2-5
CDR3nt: TGTGCCAGCAGCCCAACCACAGTGAAATTGGAGACCCAGTACTTC
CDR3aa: CASSPTTVKLETQYF

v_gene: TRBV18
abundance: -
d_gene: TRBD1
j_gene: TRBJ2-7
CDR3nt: TGTGCCAGCTCACCCCGCGAGGGGGCAGCCGAGCAGTACTTC
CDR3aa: CASSPREGAAEQYF

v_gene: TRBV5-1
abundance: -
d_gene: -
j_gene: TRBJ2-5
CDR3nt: TGCGCCAGCAGCCAGCAGGGGCCTGGGGGAGAAACCCAGTACTTC
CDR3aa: CASSQQGPGGETQYF

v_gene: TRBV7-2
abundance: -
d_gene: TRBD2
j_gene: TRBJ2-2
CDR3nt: TGTGCCAGCAGCTTCCGTCCAGCGGGGCCCTCGAGCACCGGGGAGCTGTTTTTT
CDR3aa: CASSFRPAGPSSTGELFF

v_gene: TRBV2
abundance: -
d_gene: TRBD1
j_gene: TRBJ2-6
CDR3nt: TGTGCCAGCAAGGTAGGACAGGGCTCGTCTGGGGCCAACGTCCTGACTTTC
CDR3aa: CASKVGQGSSGANVLTF

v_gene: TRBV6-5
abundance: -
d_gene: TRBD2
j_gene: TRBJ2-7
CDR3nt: TGTGCCAGCAGTTACTCGAATAGCGGGGACCACGAGCAGTACTTC
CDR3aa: CASSYSNSGDHEQYF

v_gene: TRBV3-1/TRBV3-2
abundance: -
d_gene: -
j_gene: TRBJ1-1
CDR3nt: TGTGCCAGCAGCCAAGTCGGGGTGAACACTGAAGCTTTCTTT
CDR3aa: CASSQVGVNTEAFF

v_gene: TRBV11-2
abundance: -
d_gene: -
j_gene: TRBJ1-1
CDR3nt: TGTGCCAGCAGCTTAGTTAGGGGTGGTTACACTGAAGCTTTCTTT
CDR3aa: CASSLVRGGYTEAFF

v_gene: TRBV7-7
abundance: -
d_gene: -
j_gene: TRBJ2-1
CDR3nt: TGTGCTAGCAGCTTAGGACAGTGGGATGAGCAGTTCTTC
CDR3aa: CASSLGQWDEQFF

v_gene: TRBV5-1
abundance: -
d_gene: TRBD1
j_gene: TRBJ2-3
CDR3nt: TGCGCCAGCAGCCGGGACAGCATAACAGATACGCAGTATTTT
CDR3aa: CASSRDSITDTQYF

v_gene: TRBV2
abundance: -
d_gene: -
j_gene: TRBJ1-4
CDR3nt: TGTGCCAGCAGTCAGGGGCCCGAAAAACTGTTTTTT
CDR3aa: CASSQGPEKLFF

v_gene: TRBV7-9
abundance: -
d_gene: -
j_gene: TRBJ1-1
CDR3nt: TGTGCCAGCAGCCTTGGCCTCCTGAACACTGAAGCTTTCTTT
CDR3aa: CASSLGLLNTEAFF

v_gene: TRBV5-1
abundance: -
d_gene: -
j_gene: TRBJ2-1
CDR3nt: TGCGCCAGCAGCTCTGGATTTACAGGGAAGGGATGGGATAAGGATCCATACAATGAGCAGTTCTTC
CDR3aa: CASSSGFTGKGWDKDPYNEQFF

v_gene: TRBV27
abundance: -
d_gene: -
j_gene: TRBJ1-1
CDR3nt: TGTGCCAGCAGTTTATTAGGCCGAGGGAGTGAAGCTTTCTTT
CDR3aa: CASSLLGRGSEAFF

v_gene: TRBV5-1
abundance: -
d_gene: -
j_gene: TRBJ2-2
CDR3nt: TGCGCCAGCAGCTTGGGACACGGAACGAACACCGGGGAGCTGTTTTTT
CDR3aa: CASSLGHGTNTGELFF

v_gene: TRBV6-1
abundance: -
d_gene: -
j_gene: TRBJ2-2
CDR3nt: TGTGCCAGCAGTGACACTAGGAAAGGCACCGGGGAGCTGTTTTTT
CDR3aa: CASSDTRKGTGELFF

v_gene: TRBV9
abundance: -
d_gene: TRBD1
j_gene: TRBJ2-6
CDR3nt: TGTGCCAGCAGCGCAACCGGGACAGGGGTACTAGGGGCCAACGTCCTGACTTTC
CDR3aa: CASSATGTGVLGANVLTF

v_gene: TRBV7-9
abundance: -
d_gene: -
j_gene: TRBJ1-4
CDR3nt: TGTGCCAGCAGCCAAGCTCAGGGGAAGGAAAAACTGTTTTTT
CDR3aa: CASSQAQGKEKLFF

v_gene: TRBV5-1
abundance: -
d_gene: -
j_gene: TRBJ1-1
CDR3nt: TGCGCCAGCAGCACTGGCGGGAACACTGAAGCTTTCTTT
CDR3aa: CASSTGGNTEAFF

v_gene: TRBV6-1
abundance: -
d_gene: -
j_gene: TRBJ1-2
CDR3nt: TGTGCCAGCAGTGAATCTTATAGGGGTCTAGGAAGGGAACCTAGAGGCTACACCTTC
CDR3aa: CASSESYRGLGREPRGYTF

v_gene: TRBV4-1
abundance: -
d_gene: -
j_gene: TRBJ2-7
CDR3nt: TGCGCCAGCAGCCAAGCCCCAGGGGTGCCCTACGAGCAGTACTTC
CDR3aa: CASSQAPGVPYEQYF

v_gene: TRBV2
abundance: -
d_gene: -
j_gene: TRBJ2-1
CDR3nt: TGTGCTACCTCAGGGGATAGCTCCTACAATGAGCAGTTCTTC
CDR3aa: CATSGDSSYNEQFF

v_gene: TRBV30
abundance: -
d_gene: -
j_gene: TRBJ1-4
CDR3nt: TGTGCCGGGAGGATCTGGCCGGGTGAAAAACTGTTTTTT
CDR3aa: CAGRIWPGEKLFF

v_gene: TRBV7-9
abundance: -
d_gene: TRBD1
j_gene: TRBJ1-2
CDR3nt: TGTGCCAGCAGCTTAGACATACAGTGGGACAGACCAGGCTACACCTTC
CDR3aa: CASSLDIQWDRPGYTF

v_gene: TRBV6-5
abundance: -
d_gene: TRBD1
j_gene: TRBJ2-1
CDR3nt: TGTGCCAGCAGTTCTCTGACAGGGAACAATGAGCAGTTCTTC
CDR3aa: CASSSLTGNNEQFF

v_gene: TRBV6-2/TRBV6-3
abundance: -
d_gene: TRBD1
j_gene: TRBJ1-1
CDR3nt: TGTGCCAGCAGTTCGACAGGGGGTTGGTCTGAAGCTTTCTTT
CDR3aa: CASSSTGGWSEAFF

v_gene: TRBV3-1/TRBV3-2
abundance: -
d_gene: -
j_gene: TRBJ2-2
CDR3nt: TGTGCCAGCAGCCCCAGGGGTTGGGCAGGGGCGAAAAGAGGGAACACCGGGGAGCTGTTTTTT
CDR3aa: CASSPRGWAGAKRGNTGELFF

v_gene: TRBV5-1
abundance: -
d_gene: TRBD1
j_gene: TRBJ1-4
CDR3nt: TGCGCCAGCAGCTTAGTCCCGGACAGGGGGAATGAAAAACTGTTTTTT
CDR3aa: CASSLVPDRGNEKLFF

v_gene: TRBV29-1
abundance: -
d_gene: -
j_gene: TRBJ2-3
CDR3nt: TGCAGCGTTGTTCGGGGTGGAGCAGATACGCAGTATTTT
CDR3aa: CSVVRGGADTQYF

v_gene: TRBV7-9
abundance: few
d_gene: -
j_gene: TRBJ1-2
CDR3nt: TGTGCCAGCAGCTCCGTATTCCGCTACACCTTC
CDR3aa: CASSSVFRYTF

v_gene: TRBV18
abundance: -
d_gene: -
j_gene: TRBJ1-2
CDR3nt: TGTGCCAGCTCACCATTAAGAGCTCCCCCCTATGGCTACACCTTC
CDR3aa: CASSPLRAPPYGYTF

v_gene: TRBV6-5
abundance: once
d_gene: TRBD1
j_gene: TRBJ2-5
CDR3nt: TGTGCCAGCGGCCGGACAGGGCTGGAGACCCAGTACTTC
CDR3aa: CASGRTGLETQYF

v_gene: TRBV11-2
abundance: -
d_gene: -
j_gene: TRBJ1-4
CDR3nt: TGTGCCAGCAGCCCTTATGCAACTAATGAAAAACTGTTTTTT
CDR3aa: CASSPYATNEKLFF

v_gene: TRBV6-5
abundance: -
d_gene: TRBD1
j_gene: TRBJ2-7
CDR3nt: TGTGCCAGCAGCACCTGGGACAGATACTACGAGCAGTACTTC
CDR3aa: CASSTWDRYYEQYF

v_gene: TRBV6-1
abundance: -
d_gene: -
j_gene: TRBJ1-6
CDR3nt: TGTGCCAGCAGTGCAAATACAAATCTTGTGGATTCACCCCTCCACTTT
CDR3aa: CASSANTNLVDSPLHF

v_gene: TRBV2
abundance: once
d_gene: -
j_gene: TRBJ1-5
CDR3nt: TGTGCCAGCAGTGAATCTGCGTTCAATCAGCCCCAGCATTTT
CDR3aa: CASSESAFNQPQHF

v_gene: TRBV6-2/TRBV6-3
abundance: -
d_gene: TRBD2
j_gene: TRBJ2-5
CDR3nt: TGTGCCAGCAGTTATTGGGGACTAGCGGGGGCCACGGCCCAAGAGACCCAGTACTTC
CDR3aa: CASSYWGLAGATAQETQYF

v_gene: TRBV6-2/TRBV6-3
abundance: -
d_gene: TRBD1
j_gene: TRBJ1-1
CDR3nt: TGTGCCAGCAGTTATGTAAAGGGGGCATTGAACACTGAAGCTTTCTTT
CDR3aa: CASSYVKGALNTEAFF

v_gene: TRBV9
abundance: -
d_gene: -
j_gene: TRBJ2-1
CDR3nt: TGTGCCAGCAGCCTTAAAAAAGGCGTGTTCGGGGTACCTACCAATGAGCAGTTCTTC
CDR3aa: CASSLKKGVFGVPTNEQFF

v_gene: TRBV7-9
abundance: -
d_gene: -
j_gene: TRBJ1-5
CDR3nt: TGTGCCAGCAGCCATATTCAGGGGAGTCAGTTATACAATCAGCCCCAGCATTTT
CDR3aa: CASSHIQGSQLYNQPQHF

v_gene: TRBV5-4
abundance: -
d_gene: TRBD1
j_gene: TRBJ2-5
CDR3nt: TGTGCCAGCAGCTTGGGGGACAGGGACGCCCCGGCCCAGTACTTC
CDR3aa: CASSLGDRDAPAQYF

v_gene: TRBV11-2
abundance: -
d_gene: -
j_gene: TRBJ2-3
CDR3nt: TGTGCCAGCAGCGGAGTAACAGGGATGGTTGTAGATACGCAGTATTTT
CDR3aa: CASSGVTGMVVDTQYF

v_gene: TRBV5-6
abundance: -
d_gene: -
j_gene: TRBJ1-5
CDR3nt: TGTGCCAGCAGTTACGACAGAAATCAGCCCCAGCATTTT
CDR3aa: CASSYDRNQPQHF

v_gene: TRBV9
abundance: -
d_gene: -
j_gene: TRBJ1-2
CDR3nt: TGTGCCAGCAGCGTAGTAACAGGATCTAGGGGCTACACCTTC
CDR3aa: CASSVVTGSRGYTF

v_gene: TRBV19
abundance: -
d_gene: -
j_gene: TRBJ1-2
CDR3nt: TGTGCCAGTAGTATAGCGGCTAACTATGGCTACACCTTC
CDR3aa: CASSIAANYGYTF

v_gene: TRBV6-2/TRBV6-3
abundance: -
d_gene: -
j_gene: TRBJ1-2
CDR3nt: TGTGCCAGCAGTTATGGACAACTTATAACTAACTATGGCTACACCTTC
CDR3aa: CASSYGQLITNYGYTF